The clone carrying this T cell receptor beta chain appeared once. The antigen is not known. The record originates from a study of OX40 agonist ivuxolimab in advanced cancers. Broader study findings: Patients with a partial response at 0.1-3.0 mg/kg had among the lowest clonal expansion.

This table comes from immunoSEQ multiplex PCR, and its TCRdb copy is limited to in-frame clones, with some not included. The table lists some 100,000 clones, roughly 80% of them singletons, with 5.5% in the top ten. CDR3 length: 14 amino acids. J was trimmed by 2 bases and V by 4 bases; bases with no gene match: 6. Germline V gene lookup returns CDR1 SGHTS and CDR2 YDEGEE. The sequences come from CD4+ or CD8+ T cells sorted from blood, collected in a trial of the OX40 agonist ivuxolimab. The rearrangement joins TRBV5-8 to TRBJ2-7; 7 bases agree with TRBD1. The sequence was collected from an adult with an advanced solid tumor such as melanoma, head and neck, liver or kidney cancer. The CDR3, as DNA: TGTGCCAGCAGCAGGACAGGCCTGACCTACGAGCAGTACTTC. Translating it yields CASSRTGLTYEQYF.